This T cell receptor beta chain was identified during a study of HIV-infected patients and healthy controls. About the study: Viral load fell to undetectable in most of the 16 patients by the second blood draw.

Around 450 ng RNA was reverse transcribed with alpha and beta constant-region primers. Each of the alpha and beta chains got its own library through chain-specific third strand synthesis with indices. TCRdb processed the 5' RACE reads anew with MiXCR; each CDR3 protein has one entry. Here the sample spans about 6,000 distinct CDR3 sequences, roughly 10% being singletons. The repertoire came from unfractionated whole blood and reflected all unsorted peripheral T cells. This TCR derives from an adult with HIV infection. Here the sequenced sample was blood, taken before antiretroviral therapy.

CDR3 region: CASSAEGEYTDTQYF. The CDR3 bases are TGTGCCAGCAGTGCGGAGGGCGAGTATACAGATACGCAGTATTTT. The chain employs TRBV6-1 and TRBJ2-3; weak D call: TRBD2 (6 bases). Trimming left V 4 bases short and J 3 bases short, with 14 bases between. The CDR3 is 15 residues long. Germline-derived CDR1 and CDR2 are MNHNS and SASEGT.